These 24 T cell receptor beta chains were all obtained from the same sample, sequenced in a study of monozygotic twins with inflammatory bowel disease. TCRdb re-called the 5' RACE reads, yielding one record per CDR3 amino acid sequence without DNA. The sample shows approximately 380,000 distinct CDR3 sequences, and 2% to 3% sits with its ten largest clones. Sequencing was carried out using blood. The source is a human donor with ulcerative colitis or Crohn's disease, or a healthy co-twin of an affected twin (not recorded which).

The gene calls are TRBV5-4 and TRBJ1-2. Looked up from germline, CDR1 is SGHNT and CDR2 is YYREEE (reference sequence). This CDR3 comprises 13 residues. CDR3 amino acids: CASSPSYNYGYTF. Looking up the rest from reference TRBV5-4 and TRBJ1-2 gives the full variable domain: ETGVTQSPTHLIKTRGQQVTLRCSSQSGHNTVSWYQQALGQGPQFIFQYYREEENGRGNFPPRFSGLQFPNYSSELNVNALELDDSALYLCASSPSYNYGYTFGSGTRLTVV.

The CDR3 protein is CASRINRDPNSYEQYF. The gene calls are TRBV27 and TRBJ2-7; TCRdb designates TRBD1, a call that cannot be tested without DNA. Germline V gene sequence: CDR1 MNHEY, CDR2 SMNVEV (reference sequence). The CDR3 has 16 residues.

The V gene is TRBV5-1, the J gene TRBJ2-7. This CDR3 is 13 amino acids long. The germline CDR1 and CDR2 sequences are SGHRS and YFSETQ. CDR3: CASSLQGSVEQYF. The variable domain in full, completed from reference TRBV5-1 and TRBJ2-7, reads KAGVTQTPRYLIKTRGQQVTLSCSPISGHRSVSWYQQTPGQGLQFLFEYFSETQRNKGNFPGRFSGRQFSNSRSEMNVSTLELGDSALYLCASSLQGSVEQYFGPGTRLTVT.

The chain combines TRBV12-3 or TRBV12-4 with TRBJ2-3; the TRBD1 assignment by TCRdb is unverifiable without DNA. The CDR3 covers 16 residues. This CDR3 reads CASSFQGGLGTDTQYF.

The V and J genes are TRBV6-1 and TRBJ1-6; the D gene TCRdb calls, TRBD1, cannot be checked with no DNA. The CDR3 totals 14 residues. Germline-derived CDR1 and CDR2 are MNHNS and SASEGT. This CDR3 is CASSGTGYNSPLHF.

J is TRBJ1-2 and V is TRBV7-8; no DNA is available, so the TRBD1 call from TCRdb remains unchecked. Germline assignment: CDR1 SGHVS and CDR2 FQNEAQ. CDR3 length: 16 residues. The CDR3 sequence: CASSARAYLANYGYTF.

This chain links TRBV7-3 with TRBJ2-3; the TCRdb D gene call, TRBD1, has no DNA to confirm it. CDR1 and CDR2 from the germline V gene are SGHTA and FQGTGA. The CDR3 runs to 16 residues. This chain's CDR3 is CASSLGPGVGADTQYF.

The V gene is TRBV12-3 or TRBV12-4, the J gene TRBJ2-1; the TRBD1 assignment by TCRdb is unverifiable without DNA. This CDR3 region has 15 residues. The chain's CDR3 is CASSKWDRAGNEQFF.

The chain employs TRBV7-8 and TRBJ1-1; without DNA, the TCRdb call of TRBD1 cannot be checked. CDR3 length: 16 amino acids. The germline CDR1 and CDR2 sequences are SGHVS and FQNEAQ. CDR3 sequence: CASSFNPQGLDTEAFF.

V and J are TRBV12-3 or TRBV12-4 and TRBJ2-1. This CDR3 contains 12 residues. CDR3 residues: CASSPTSNEQFF.

The chain recombines TRBV18 with TRBJ2-5; the D call of TRBD2 rests on TCRdb alone, since no DNA is present to check it. CDR3 size: 15 residues. The germline V gene has CDR1 KGHSH and CDR2 LQKENI. The CDR3 region is CASSPMIAGEQTQYF.

V gene TRBV9 combines with J gene TRBJ2-3; TCRdb's D gene call, TRBD1, goes unchecked for lack of DNA. This CDR3 region has 17 residues. In germline, CDR1 is SGDLS, CDR2 YYNGEE. CDR3 region: CASSAGQGAADPDTQYF.

The chain recombines TRBV6-1 with TRBJ2-4; TCRdb returns TRBD2, unconfirmable since there is no DNA. This CDR3 comprises 14 residues. Germline V gene lookup returns CDR1 MNHNS and CDR2 SASEGT. CDR3 protein: CASRTMLGLNIQYF.

The gene calls are TRBV7-9 and TRBJ2-7; the TCRdb call, TRBD2, lacks DNA for checking. The CDR3 loop spans 16 amino acids. The germline gives CDR1 SEHNR, CDR2 FQNEAQ (reference sequence). The CDR3 loop is CASSSSLAGTTYEQYF.

J is TRBJ2-3 and V is TRBV19. CDR1 LNHDA and CDR2 SQIVND come from the germline V gene (reference sequence). CDR3 length: 13 amino acids. The CDR3 region is CASSLLNTDTQYF.

This chain joins TRBV6-1 and TRBJ2-2. CDR1 MNHNS and CDR2 SASEGT come from the germline V gene. The CDR3 consists of 15 residues. The CDR3 sequence is CASRTDWRNTGELFF.

This chain links TRBV3-1 with TRBJ2-1; TCRdb gives TRBD1 as the D gene, but with no DNA this cannot be confirmed. Germline-derived CDR1 and CDR2 are LGHDT and YNNKEL (reference sequence). The CDR3 runs 13 residues. The CDR3: CASQRGAYNEQFF.

The J gene is TRBJ2-1, the V gene TRBV27. The CDR3 has 15 amino acids. The germline V gene has CDR1 MNHEY and CDR2 SMNVEV (reference sequence). This CDR3 is CASSPNAVSYNEQFF.

This chain joins TRBV7-2 and TRBJ2-7; TCRdb lists TRBD2, though no DNA is available to test this call. CDR3 length: 14 amino acids. Germline values: CDR1 SGHTA, CDR2 FQGNSA. The CDR3 here is CASSPRGLIFEQYF.

The CDR3 loop is CASSSSGAAYNEQFF. V and J are TRBV7-2 and TRBJ2-1. CDR3 size: 15 residues. Germline V CDR1 and CDR2: SGHTA, FQGNSA.

The chain couples TRBV3-1 to TRBJ1-4. The CDR3 is 15 residues long. Germline lookup yields CDR1 LGHDT and CDR2 YNNKEL (reference sequence). The CDR3 loop reads CASSQQALLNEKLFF. Combining the CDR3 with reference TRBV3-1 and TRBJ1-4 gives the whole variable domain DTAVSQTPKYLVTQMGNDKSIKCEQNLGHDTMYWYKQDSKKFLKIMFSYNNKELIINETVPNRFSPKSPDKAHLNLHINSLELGDSAVYFCASSQQALLNEKLFFGSGTQLSVL.

The rearrangement links TRBV5-1 to TRBJ2-6; TCRdb selects TRBD2, and the lack of DNA leaves this call unchecked. Germline assignment: CDR1 SGHRS and CDR2 YFSETQ. The length of the CDR3 is 16 residues. The CDR3 reads CASRVLDGSGANVLTF.

The chain links TRBV5-6 to TRBJ2-7; checking the TCRdb D call of TRBD1 is not possible without DNA. The CDR3 covers 17 residues. In germline, CDR1 is SGHDT, CDR2 YYEEEE. The CDR3 is CASSGGMKGAWSYEQYF.

The V and J genes are TRBV5-1 and TRBJ1-1. Per germline, CDR1 SGHRS and CDR2 YFSETQ. This CDR3 is 15 amino acids long. CDR3 loop: CASSYVEYMNTEAFF.